A single sample is the source of the 10 T cell receptor beta chains below, sequenced in a study of T cells after yellow fever vaccination. MiXCR was run by TCRdb on the 5' RACE reads, yielding one entry per CDR3 protein. Of about 550,000 distinct CDR3 sequences listed, 15% to 20% are singletons. The material sequenced was PBMCs, taken 15 days after the yellow fever booster vaccination. Receptor source: a man aged 25 to 45 who received the YFV17D yellow fever vaccine.

The J gene is TRBJ2-6, the V gene TRBV12-3 or TRBV12-4, with 12 bases lining up with TRBD2. This CDR3 contains 17 residues. V was pared by 5 bases and J by 1 base, with 3 bases of the junction left unmatched. CDR3 DNA: TGTGCCAGCAGTAGGACTAGCGGGGATTCTGGGGCCAACGTCCTGACTTTC. Its translation: CASSRTSGDSGANVLTF.

The chain joins TRBV30 to TRBJ2-1; no definite D call. The CDR3 loop spans 12 amino acids. Trimming stripped 7 bases from V and 2 bases from J, with 9 bases between. Germline V lookup: CDR1 GTSNPN, CDR2 SVGIG (reference sequence). CDR3 sequence: CASPGPYNEQFF. Here the CDR3 DNA reads TGTGCCTCGCCCGGCCCCTACAATGAGCAGTTCTTC. Complete variable domain (other parts from reference TRBV30 and TRBJ2-1): SQTIHQWPATLVQPVGSPLSLECTVEGTSNPNLYWYRQAAGRGLQLLFYSVGIGQISSEVPQNLSASRPQDRQFILSSKKLLLSDSGFYLCASPGPYNEQFFGPGTRLTVL.

This clonotype has just a few counts. This CDR3 is CASSEVPGGELFF. CDR3 nucleotides: TGTGCCAGCAGTGAAGTGCCTGGAGGGGAGCTGTTTTTT. The gene calls are TRBV2 and TRBJ2-2; D not certain. CDR1 and CDR2 (germline): SNHLY, FYNNEI. V was shortened by 1 base and J by 8 bases, with 8 bases between the two germline ends. The CDR3 length is 13 residues.

This clonotype has just one count. V usage is TRBV6-1 and J usage is TRBJ2-7; D ambiguous. Trimming took 1 base from V and 2 from J, leaving 9 bases between them. This CDR3 comprises 14 residues. The germline V gene has CDR1 MNHNS and CDR2 SASEGT. The CDR3 sequence: CASSEGDATYEQYF. CDR3 coding DNA: TGTGCCAGCAGTGAAGGCGACGCCACCTACGAGCAGTACTTC.

This clonotype was seen only once. The rearrangement joins TRBV3-1 to TRBJ2-7, with no clear D. The CDR3 is 15 residues long. Germline CDR1 LGHDT, CDR2 YNNKEL (reference sequence). V was shortened by 1 base and J by 5 bases, with 15 bases between the two germline ends. The CDR3 DNA is TGTGCCAGCAGCCAAGGTTGGGCAGTGGTAGACGAGCAGTACTTC. It translates to CASSQGWAVVDEQYF.

This chain joins TRBV5-1 and TRBJ1-1, with D possibly being TRBD1 (5 bases). Trimming removed 0 bases from V and 6 bases from J, with 9 bases in between. Germline values: CDR1 SGHRS, CDR2 YFSETQ. The CDR3 has 13 amino acids. The CDR3 loop reads CASSLVLGAEAFF. In nucleotides, the CDR3 is TGCGCCAGCAGCTTGGTTTTGGGGGCTGAAGCTTTCTTT.

This chain joins TRBV20-1 and TRBJ2-7, with a tentative D call TRBD2 (6 bases). CDR3 length: 13 residues. V lost 3 bases and J 2 bases, leaving 11 bases between the germline ends. From germline, CDR1 is DFQATT and CDR2 SNEGSKA (reference sequence). In DNA, the CDR3 is TGCAGTGCTAGCTCGGGACTCGCCTACGAGCAGTACTTC. Residues: CSASSGLAYEQYF.

This clonotype appeared many times. The chain joins TRBV5-1 to TRBJ1-1; no definite D call. Germline CDR1 reads SGHRS; CDR2 reads YFSETQ. V lost 4 bases, J lost 2 bases, and 15 bases lay in between. The CDR3 is made up of 15 amino acids. CDR3 in amino acids: CASSENSGRNTEAFF. In nucleotides, the CDR3 is TGCGCCAGCAGCGAAAACTCGGGCCGTAACACTGAAGCTTTCTTT.

This clonotype has a handful of counts. This CDR3 reads CASSQADGLAKDNEQFF. CDR3 in DNA: TGTGCCAGCAGCCAAGCGGACGGACTAGCGAAAGACAATGAGCAGTTCTTC. The chain couples TRBV14 to TRBJ2-1, with 9 bases that match TRBD2. The V and J ends lost 1 base and 5 bases, in that order; junction bases with no gene match: 9. CDR3 length equals 17 residues. CDR1 is SGHDN, CDR2 FVKESK, per germline.

V gene TRBV3-1 combines with J gene TRBJ2-1; possibly TRBD2 for D (6 bases). V was pared by 0 bases and J by 6 bases, with 9 bases between. The length of the CDR3 is 14 residues. Per the germline V gene, CDR1 is LGHDT and CDR2 is YNNKEL (reference sequence). As DNA, the CDR3 is TGTGCCAGCAGCCAAGATTCGCGGGGCAATGAGCAGTTCTTC. Its translation is CASSQDSRGNEQFF.